The clone carrying this T cell receptor (beta chain) has only one observation. Its antigen is undetermined. The data were obtained in a study of Ad26.COV2.S vaccination and SARS-CoV-2 variants. Study details: Enrollment placed the donor in the COV1001 Ad26.COV2.S trial arm.

Assay used: immunoSEQ multiplex PCR; TCRdb lists only in-frame clones, some missing. This repertoire shows fewer than 400,000 clones, about 90% found once; its top ten account for around 5%. General study findings and limits: The breadth of spike-specific CD8+ and CD4+ T cell responses after vaccination was reportedly substantial. Using TCR breadth and depth analyses may have led to underestimated total T cell responses.

CDR3 length: 16 amino acids. Germline CDR1 reads SGHKS; CDR2 reads YYEKEE (reference sequence). V gave up 4 bases and J gave up 1 base, with 16 bases separating them. Treatment here: roughly 20 received Ad26.COV2.S at low or high dose, single or two shots; about five received placebo; per-sample allocation not given. Day 63 after the first injection of vaccine or placebo was the sampling time. This specimen was peripheral blood, taken in a trial of Ad26.COV2.S vaccine versus placebo. This sequence joins TRBV5-5 and TRBJ2-3, with a tentative D call TRBD2 (6 bases). This receptor was taken from a person between 18 and 59 years old who received the Ad26.COV2.S COVID-19 vaccine or a placebo. CDR3 region: CASSRAWRGGTDTQYF. The CDR3 DNA is TGTGCCAGCAGCAGGGCTTGGAGGGGCGGCACAGATACGCAGTATTTT.